Presented here are 5 T cell receptor beta chains from one specimen sequenced in a study of blood T cell repertoires in COVID-19. TCRdb keeps only in-frame clones here, not all; method: immunoSEQ multiplex PCR. Here the sample spans 450,000 or so clones, around nine tenths being singletons. The sample comprised peripheral blood. Every receptor here comes from a man between 18 and 35 years old with COVID-19, enrolled during active disease.

This rearrangement joins TRBV3-1 (or the pseudogene TRBV3-2) to TRBJ1-5, with a possible D match to TRBD1 (5 bases). V was clipped by 0 bases and J by 5 bases, with 8 bases between them. Germline CDR1 is LGHDT and CDR2 is YNNKEL (reference sequence). The CDR3 extends over 14 amino acids. CDR3 DNA: TGTGCCAGCAGCCAAGATACGGGGGATCAGCCCCAGCATTTT. Its translation is CASSQDTGDQPQHF.

The chain couples TRBV21-1 to TRBJ2-3; TRBD2 is taken as the D call from the table, unchecked against the DNA. TRBV21-1 is classified as a pseudogene. The CDR3 consists of 17 residues. The CDR3 sequence: CASGVGCFSGMEDTQYF. DNA for the CDR3: TGTGCCAGCGGCGTGGGGTGTTTTAGCGGGATGGAAGATACGCAGTATTTT.

The rearrangement links TRBV20-1 to TRBJ2-1; 10 nucleotides match TRBD2. CDR1 is DFQATT, CDR2 SNEGSKA, per germline (reference sequence). The J segment lost 9 bases and the V segment lost 3 bases, leaving 8 bases of the junction unmatched. The CDR3 is made up of 14 amino acids. In DNA, the CDR3 is TGCAGTGCTAGTTTTAGCGGGAGGTTAGGTGAGCAGTTCTTC. Protein product: CSASFSGRLGEQFF.

The chain has TRBV24-1 and TRBJ2-5; weak D call: TRBD1 (6 bases). Trimming took off 11 bases at V and 5 bases at J, with 17 bases between the two ends. The V gene's germline CDR1 is KGHDR and CDR2 SFDVKD. This CDR3 is built from 13 residues. The CDR3 DNA follows: TGTGCCATCAAGTTCAGGGGTGGGGAGACCCAGTACTTC. Protein: CAIKFRGGETQYF.

The rearrangement uses TRBV12-3 or TRBV12-4 and TRBJ2-5; the D is unclear. The CDR3 runs to 13 residues. Between the trimmed V and J ends, which lost 8 bases and 7 bases, there was a span of 17 bases. The CDR3 protein is CASCLQVPGTQYF. In DNA, the CDR3 is TGTGCCAGCTGCTTACAAGTCCCTGGGACCCAGTACTTC.